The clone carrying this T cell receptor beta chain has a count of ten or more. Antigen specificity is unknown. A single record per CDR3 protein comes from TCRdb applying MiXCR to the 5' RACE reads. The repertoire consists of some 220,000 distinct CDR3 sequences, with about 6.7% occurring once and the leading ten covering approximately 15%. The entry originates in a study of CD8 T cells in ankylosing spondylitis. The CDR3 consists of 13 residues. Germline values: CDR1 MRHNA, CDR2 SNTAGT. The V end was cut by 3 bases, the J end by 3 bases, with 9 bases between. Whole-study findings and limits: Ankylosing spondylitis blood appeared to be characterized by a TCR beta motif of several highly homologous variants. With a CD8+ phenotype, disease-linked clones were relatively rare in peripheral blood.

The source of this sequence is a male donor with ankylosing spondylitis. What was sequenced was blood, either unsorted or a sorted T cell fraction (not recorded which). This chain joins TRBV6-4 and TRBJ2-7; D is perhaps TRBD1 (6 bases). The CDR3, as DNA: TGTGCCAGCAGTGAAGAACAGGGCTACGAGCAGTACTTC. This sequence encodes CASSEEQGYEQYF.